Described below is a single T cell receptor (beta chain) sequence and its context. Germline V lookup: CDR1 SNHLY, CDR2 FYNNEI. The CDR3 length is 14 residues. Trimming shortened V by 5 bases and J by 5 bases, and 15 bases separated the two germline ends. This record belongs to a study of blood T cell repertoires in COVID-19. Background on the study: Whether acute or convalescent, the COVID-19 samples came from the United States, Italy and Spain. PBMCs, B-cell-depleted T cells, or T cells were the source of the cDNA or gDNA that made up the material.

In the authors' workflow: The authors estimated nucleated cell counts from reference gene primer amplification. The data were produced by immunoSEQ multiplex PCR, yet TCRdb's version contains in-frame clones alone and is incomplete. From that table come the V and J calls and clone size; the DNA was used to work out D and trimming. Of around 120,000 clones listed, over 75% are singletons. The genes are TRBV2 and TRBJ1-2, with D maybe TRBD1 (5 bases). This TCR was recovered from a man aged 45-65 years with acute or convalescent COVID-19. The sequenced sample consisted of peripheral blood. The CDR3 here is CASSPSQGGYGYTF. The CDR3 region has the DNA TGTGCCAGCAGTCCCTCGCAGGGTGGATATGGCTACACCTTC. Filled out from reference TRBV2 and TRBJ1-2, the complete variable domain reads EPEVTQTPSHQVTQMGQEVILRCVPISNHLYFYWYRQILGQKVEFLVSFYNNEISEKSEIFDDQFSVERPDGSNFTLKIRSTKLEDSAMYFCASSPSQGGYGYTFGSGTRLTVV.